The TCR beta chain under discussion was sequenced for a study of human T cells and chemical hapten exposure. Study-wide findings and caveats: Following DPC sensitization, TCRs present above 1 in 1000 frequency showed no change.

This clonotype showed up just a few times. The antigen remains undetermined. The time point here: patch test 3, about 24 weeks after DPC sensitization. Stated treatment: therapeutic diphenylcyclopropenone sensitization with weekly scalp DPC. Donation of samples came from alopecia patients who were 18 to 70 years old and suitable for DPC. What the library attached to individual cDNA molecules were unique molecular identifiers. One entry per CDR3 protein, called by TCRdb with MiXCR from the RACE reads. This table has over 100,000 distinct CDR3 sequences, around 11% appearing once. Germline V gene data show CDR1 as MDHEN and CDR2 as SYDVKM. With V trimmed by 9 bases and J by 3 bases, 5 bases remained unmatched. The CDR3 has 12 residues.

The sample here was whole blood, taken in connection with sensitization to the hapten diphenylcyclopropenone (DPC). The clonotype originates from a woman aged 50 to 60 with alopecia areata. Some clones in this sample may be carry-over from other donors' samples. The J gene is TRBJ2-7, the V gene TRBV28, with 7 nucleotides matching TRBD2. The CDR3 sequence: CASKGLLYEQYF. CDR3 nucleotide sequence: TGTGCCAGTAAGGGACTACTCTACGAGCAGTACTTC.